The 7 T cell receptor beta chains presented below share a single source sample, sequenced in a study of cytomegalovirus exposure and HLA in healthy donors. 13 Jbeta primers and 60 Vbeta primers were used for the PCR. Sequenced by immunoSEQ multiplex PCR; TCRdb stores in-frame clones only, minus some. The sample includes 150,000 to 170,000 clones, about 75% of them seen just once. Source material: PBMCs. These receptors were collected from a man younger than 35 in good health and CMV-seronegative.

The sample holds a few counts of this clone. The chain couples TRBV25-1 to TRBJ1-4, with TRBD1 matching over 7 bases. Looked up from germline, CDR1 is MGHDK and CDR2 is SYGVNS. The trim removed 0 bases at V and 6 bases at J, leaving 7 bases unmatched. The CDR3 consists of 16 residues. CDR3 nucleotide sequence: TGTGCCAGCAGTGAATACTCGGGACAGAGCGATGAAAAACTGTTTTTT. Its protein product is CASSEYSGQSDEKLFF.

This chain joins TRBV5-1 and TRBJ1-1, with D possibly TRBD1 on 6 matching bases. The CDR3 contains 14 residues. The V gene lost 1 base and the J gene lost 4 bases, with 11 bases spanning the gap. Germline V lookup: CDR1 SGHRS, CDR2 YFSETQ. The CDR3 loop is CASSLTGPSTEAFF. DNA of the CDR3: TGCGCCAGCAGCTTGACAGGGCCGAGCACTGAAGCTTTCTTT. Looking up the rest from reference TRBV5-1 and TRBJ1-1 gives the full variable domain: KAGVTQTPRYLIKTRGQQVTLSCSPISGHRSVSWYQQTPGQGLQFLFEYFSETQRNKGNFPGRFSGRQFSNSRSEMNVSTLELGDSALYLCASSLTGPSTEAFFGQGTRLTVV.

The rearrangement joins TRBV9 to TRBJ2-2; D not certain. The V end was cut by 4 bases, the J end by 4 bases, with 17 bases between. CDR1 SGDLS and CDR2 YYNGEE come from the germline V gene. The CDR3 loop spans 16 amino acids. In nucleotides, the CDR3 is TGTGCCAGCAGCACCCCCGCCGGGTCCCTCACCGGGGAGCTGTTTTTT. This encodes CASSTPAGSLTGELFF.

The chain recombines TRBV7-9 with TRBJ2-3, with D possibly being TRBD1 (5 bases). This CDR3 is built from 15 residues. The V end was cut by 10 bases, the J end by 4 bases, with 21 bases between. The germline CDR1 and CDR2 sequences are SEHNR and FQNEAQ (reference sequence). CDR3 nucleotide sequence: TGTGCCATCGATTGGGGCAACCTCAGCGCAGATACGCAGTATTTT. Amino acids: CAIDWGNLSADTQYF. Together with reference TRBV7-9 and TRBJ2-3, the CDR3 gives the full variable domain: DTGVSQNPRHKITKRGQNVTFRCDPISEHNRLYWYRQTLGQGPEFLTYFQNEAQLEKSRLLSDRFSAERPKGSFSTLEIQRTEQGDSAMYLCAIDWGNLSADTQYFGPGTRLTVL.

The chain couples TRBV11-2 to TRBJ2-3; 11 bases are a match to TRBD1. V shed 0 bases and J 0 bases; nucleotides not matched to a gene: 8. The V gene's germline CDR1 is SGHAT and CDR2 FQNNGV. The CDR3 covers 19 residues. CDR3 amino acids: CASSLEWTGGKGSTDTQYF. The CDR3 DNA reads as TGTGCCAGCAGCTTAGAGTGGACAGGGGGCAAAGGAAGCACAGATACGCAGTATTTT.

The CDR3 nucleotides are TGTGCCAGCAGCTTAGATAGGGGTCTCGAGCAGTACTTC. It yields the protein CASSLDRGLEQYF. V gene TRBV7-8 combines with J gene TRBJ2-7; weak D call: TRBD1 (5 bases). The CDR3 sequence is 13 residues long. Germline CDR1 and CDR2: SGHVS and FQNEAQ. The V gene lost 1 base and the J gene lost 6 bases, with 10 bases spanning the gap.

This clone was detected a few times. The rearrangement joins TRBV11-2 to TRBJ2-7; 9 bases are a match to TRBD1. Germline values: CDR1 SGHAT, CDR2 FQNNGV. V lost 6 bases to trimming and J lost 6 bases; unmatched junction nucleotides: 9. CDR3 length: 14 residues. The CDR3 loop reads CASRPSGQGREQYF. The CDR3 nucleotides read TGTGCCAGCAGACCATCGGGACAGGGTCGCGAGCAGTACTTC.